Reported below is one T cell receptor (beta chain). As it was prepared, the TCRbeta library received unique molecular identifiers. Using its own MiXCR run on the PCR reads, TCRdb lists one record per CDR3 protein. The table lists about 360,000 distinct CDR3 sequences, 13% of them singletons, with approximately 4.3% in the top ten. The germline V and J ends were trimmed by 5 bases and 6 bases, with 21 bases remaining between them. The CDR3 is 16 amino acids. Germline CDR1 reads SGHTA; CDR2 reads FQGTGA. This sample is part of a study of T-cell reconstitution after alpha-beta-depleted transplantation in children.

This rearrangement joins TRBV7-3 to TRBJ2-3; perhaps TRBD1 as D (6 bases). Source: PBMCs, taken from the stem cell graft. This clonotype was obtained from a human donor who donated a stem cell graft to a child with Fanconi anemia. The chain's CDR3 is CASSDKGGAQFDTQYF. For the CDR3, the DNA is TGTGCCAGCAGCGATAAAGGGGGTGCTCAATTCGATACGCAGTATTTT.